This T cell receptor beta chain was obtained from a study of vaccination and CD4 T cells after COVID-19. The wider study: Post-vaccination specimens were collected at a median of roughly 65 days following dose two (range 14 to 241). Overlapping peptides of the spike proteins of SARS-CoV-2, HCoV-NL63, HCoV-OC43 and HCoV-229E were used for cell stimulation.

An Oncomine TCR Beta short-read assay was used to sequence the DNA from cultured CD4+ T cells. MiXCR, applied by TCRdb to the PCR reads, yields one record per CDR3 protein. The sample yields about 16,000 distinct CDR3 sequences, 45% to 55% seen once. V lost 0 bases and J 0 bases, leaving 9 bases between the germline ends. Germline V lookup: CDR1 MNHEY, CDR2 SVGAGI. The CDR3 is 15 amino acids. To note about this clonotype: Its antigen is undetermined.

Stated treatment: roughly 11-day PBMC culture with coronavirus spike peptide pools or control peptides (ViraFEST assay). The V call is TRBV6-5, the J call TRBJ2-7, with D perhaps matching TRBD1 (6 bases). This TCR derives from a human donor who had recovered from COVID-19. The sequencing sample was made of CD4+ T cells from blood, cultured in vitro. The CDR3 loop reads CASSYSGASSYEQYF. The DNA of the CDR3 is TGTGCCAGCAGTTACTCGGGGGCCAGCTCCTACGAGCAGTACTTC.